This T cell receptor (beta chain) was captured in a study of human T cells and chemical hapten exposure. In the study overall: 2% DPC applied to a roughly 2 cm by roughly 2 cm arm area sensitized donors.

The CDR3 sequence is 13 residues long. Germline V lookup: CDR1 SNHLY, CDR2 FYNNEI. The V and J ends lost 6 bases and 1 base, in that order; junction bases with no gene match: 2. This clonotype was seen a handful of times. Its specificity is not known. Study-level findings and limits: A positive correlation with patch test score was shown by PT1 expanded TCR counts.

The time point was: patch test 1, 2 weeks after DPC sensitization. Treatment reported: therapeutic diphenylcyclopropenone sensitization with weekly scalp DPC. TCRdb redid the calling of the RACE reads with MiXCR, one entry per CDR3 protein. The table includes fewer than 150,000 distinct CDR3 sequences, roughly an eighth detected once. The genes are TRBV2 and TRBJ2-5, with TRBD1 identical over 7 bases. The sequenced sample was whole blood, obtained in connection with sensitization to the hapten diphenylcyclopropenone (DPC). The source is a man between 18 and 29 years old with alopecia areata. Some clones in this sample may be carry-over from other donors' samples. Here the CDR3 reads CASRTGPQETQYF. In nucleotides, the CDR3 is TGTGCCAGCAGGACAGGGCCCCAAGAGACCCAGTACTTC.